The following is a T cell receptor (beta chain) sequence with its context. The authors ran the immunoSEQ assay, v3.0, at survey level. Produced via immunoSEQ multiplex PCR; TCRdb's table is partial and in-frame only. Among 25,000 to 30,000 clones, roughly nine tenths were seen once, and the ten largest hold 4.2%. The V gene end was trimmed by 0 bases and the J gene end by 2 bases; junction bases not matched to a gene: 3. The CDR3 extends over 15 amino acids. In germline, CDR1 is SGHVS, CDR2 FNYEAQ. The data are from a study of long-term antiretroviral therapy in people with HIV. The source material was unsorted PBMCs, sampled 3.1 years after starting antiretroviral therapy. This TCR was recovered from a man aged 18-30 years with HIV. V gene TRBV7-6 combines with J gene TRBJ2-7; 8 bases agree with TRBD2. The CDR3 loop reads CASSLAPGLAYEQYF. The CDR3 DNA sequence: TGTGCCAGCAGCTTAGCCCCGGGACTAGCCTACGAGCAGTACTTC.